The 11 T cell receptor beta chains below come from one sample, sequenced in a study of cytomegalovirus exposure and HLA in healthy donors. Vbeta (60) and Jbeta (13) primers were used in the PCR. Repertoires were generated with immunoSEQ multiplex PCR, while TCRdb's copy carries only in-frame clones and drops some. In total, the table holds about 160,000 clones. The specimen sequenced was PBMCs. The receptors derive from a man aged 25 to 45 in good health and CMV-seronegative.

This chain joins TRBV10-3 and TRBJ1-1; unclear D gene. The V end was cut by 3 bases, the J end by 6 bases, with 11 bases between. This CDR3 contains 13 residues. Looked up from germline, CDR1 is ENHRY and CDR2 is SYGVKD. CDR3 residues: CAISDRDKAEAFF. In DNA, the CDR3 is TGTGCCATCAGTGACCGAGACAAGGCTGAAGCTTTCTTT.

The CDR3 protein is CASSPSLTSGSGEQFF. In DNA, the CDR3 is TGCGCCAGCAGCCCAAGTCTTACTAGCGGGAGTGGTGAGCAGTTCTTC. The chain has TRBV4-1 and TRBJ2-1; 11 nucleotides align to TRBD2. The CDR3 length is 16 residues. The germline CDR1 and CDR2 sequences are MGHRA and YSYEKL. The V and J ends lost 4 bases and 9 bases, in that order; junction bases with no gene match: 11.

The chain carries TRBV4-1 and TRBJ1-4, with D hard to call. Per germline, CDR1 MGHRA and CDR2 YSYEKL. The V end lost 1 base, the J end lost 0 bases, and 12 bases lay between the germline ends. This CDR3 comprises 17 residues. The CDR3 bases are TGCGCCAGCAGCCAAGGCCTGGGCTCTACAACTAATGAAAAACTGTTTTTT. Its protein product is CASSQGLGSTTNEKLFF.

The rearrangement uses TRBV19 and TRBJ1-5, with 9 bases lining up with TRBD1. The V gene's germline CDR1 is LNHDA and CDR2 SQIVND (reference sequence). V shed 7 bases, J shed 2 bases, and the junction held 3 bases outside the gene matches. The CDR3 sequence is 14 residues long. This chain's CDR3 is CASTRTGGNQPQHF. DNA for the CDR3: TGTGCCAGTACCCGGACAGGGGGCAATCAGCCCCAGCATTTT.

CDR3 loop: CASGGSSDTQYF. For the CDR3, the DNA is TGTGCCTCTGGGGGGAGCAGTGATACGCAGTATTTT. This chain connects TRBV4-2 to TRBJ2-3; TRBD2 might be the D (6 bases). Trimming shortened V by 11 bases and J by 6 bases, and 15 bases separated the two germline ends. CDR3 length equals 12 residues. The germline V gene encodes CDR1 LGHNA and CDR2 YNFKEQ.

J is TRBJ1-2 and V is TRBV29-1; 7 bases match TRBD1. Germline V lookup: CDR1 SQVTM, CDR2 ANQGSEA. The V gene end was trimmed by 3 bases and the J gene end by 3 bases; junction bases not matched to a gene: 10. The CDR3 length is 15 residues. CDR3 region: CSVDTGDRRDYGYTF. The CDR3, as DNA: TGCAGCGTTGACACGGGGGACAGAAGAGACTATGGCTACACCTTC. Drawing the rest from reference TRBV29-1 and TRBJ1-2, the complete variable domain is SAVISQKPSRDICQRGTSLTIQCQVDSQVTMMFWYRQQPGQSLTLIATANQGSEATYESGFVIDKFPISRPNLTFSTLTVSNMSPEDSSIYLCSVDTGDRRDYGYTFGSGTRLTVV.

The V call is TRBV10-3, the J call TRBJ1-1; maybe TRBD1 (6 bases). V was pared by 2 bases and J by 4 bases, with 11 bases between. The CDR3 is made up of 14 amino acids. Germline CDR1 and CDR2: ENHRY and SYGVKD. CDR3 in amino acids: CAISEAGEGTEAFF. CDR3 in DNA: TGTGCCATCAGTGAGGCAGGGGAGGGCACTGAAGCTTTCTTT.

Concerning this clone: An end of the junction does not agree with germline; a read error may underlie this. The chain couples TRBV5-6 to TRBJ2-7; maybe TRBD2 (5 bases). The CDR3 spans 14 residues. The germline V gene encodes CDR1 SGHDT and CDR2 YYEEEE. The CDR3 DNA follows: TGTGCCAGCAGCCGGGGTCCTAGCAGCTACGAGCAGCACTTC. This encodes CASSRGPSSYEQHF.

CDR3 amino acids: CASSSVVNEQFF. The CDR3 DNA sequence: TGTGCCAGCAGCTCCGTAGTAAATGAGCAGTTCTTC. This chain joins TRBV28 and TRBJ2-1; no clear D. Germline V gene sequence: CDR1 MDHEN, CDR2 SYDVKM. Trimming cost V 6 bases and J 7 bases, with 10 bases left between them. CDR3 length equals 12 residues.

V usage is TRBV5-1 and J usage is TRBJ2-3, with 8 bases identical to TRBD2. The CDR3 spans 16 residues. Trimming removed 0 bases from V and 8 bases from J; junction bases left unmatched: 11. In germline, CDR1 is SGHRS, CDR2 YFSETQ. CDR3 nucleotide sequence: TGCGCCAGCAGCTTGGAGCCAGCGGGGGCGTCAGGTACGCAGTATTTT. Protein: CASSLEPAGASGTQYF.

The V gene is TRBV28, the J gene TRBJ2-3; TRBD1 is a possible D gene (6 bases). The CDR3 has 17 amino acids. V shed 6 bases and J shed 3 bases, with 22 bases lying between them. Germline CDR1 MDHEN, CDR2 SYDVKM. The chain's CDR3 is CASSPPLGGEGTDTQYF. The CDR3 DNA sequence: TGTGCCAGCAGCCCCCCCCTAGGGGGAGAGGGGACAGATACGCAGTATTTT.